The 2 T cell receptor beta chains below come from one sample, sequenced in a study of T cells in Graves' hyperthyroidism and ophthalmopathy. The CDR3 regions of TCR beta were amplified from RNA transcripts. The study used the HTBI primer set for a first-round RT-PCR of the TCR CDR3. From the multiplex PCR reads, TCRdb called clonotypes with MiXCR, one entry per CDR3 protein. This table has roughly 350,000 distinct CDR3 sequences, more than 14% appearing once. The sample comprised blood. The source of these receptors is a woman in her twenties or thirties with Graves' ophthalmopathy.

This clonotype was counted only a few times. The V and J genes are TRBV28 and TRBJ1-4; the match to TRBD1 covers 8 bases. V shed 5 bases and J 5 bases; nucleotides not matched to a gene: 4. This CDR3 spans 14 amino acids. Germline CDR1 and CDR2: MDHEN and SYDVKM. Here the CDR3 DNA reads TGTGCCAGCAGTGAACAGGGGGTAAATGAAAAACTGTTTTTT. This codes for CASSEQGVNEKLFF.

This clonotype was detected ten times or more. This chain uses TRBV2 with TRBJ2-1; either TRBD1 or TRBD2 may supply D (5 bases each). There are 13 residues in the CDR3. V lost 8 bases and J 8 bases, leaving 16 bases between the germline ends. CDR1 is SNHLY, CDR2 FYNNEI, per germline. CDR3 sequence (DNA): TGTGCCAGCGGGGGTAGGCTCATCCATGAGCAGTTCTTC. Protein sequence: CASGGRLIHEQFF.